This T cell receptor (beta chain) stems from a study of T cell repertoires in cytomegalovirus infection. Study-wide context: Newly reported HLA-C-restricted and thoroughly characterized HLA-B-restricted CMV epitopes were employed. It was the public TCR beta signatures that indicated both CMV infection and matching HLA type.

The study, taken as a whole, reports: In two of eight donors, the top clonotype was HLA-C-restricted CMV-specific. People with CMV and the relevant HLA were identified by cumulative public TCR beta family frequency.

As concerns this clonotype: The antigen is not known.

Each CDR3 protein gets one entry after TCRdb re-called the reads with MiXCR. The sample shows approximately 730,000 distinct CDR3 sequences, 30% to 35% of them seen only once. V dropped 4 bases and J dropped 2; count of bases not matched to a gene: 13. This CDR3 has 17 residues. Germline lookup yields CDR1 LGHNA and CDR2 YNFKEQ. This TCR was recovered from a human donor in good health (CMV status not recorded). Some clones in this sample may be carry-over from other donors' samples. This chain joins TRBV4-2 and TRBJ2-7; 8 bases match TRBD1. The source material was cultured PBMCs, sampled from culture after CMV antigen stimulation. CDR3 DNA: TGTGCCAGCAGCCTCTTACCGGGACAGGACCATACCTACGAGCAGTACTTC. This codes for CASSLLPGQDHTYEQYF.